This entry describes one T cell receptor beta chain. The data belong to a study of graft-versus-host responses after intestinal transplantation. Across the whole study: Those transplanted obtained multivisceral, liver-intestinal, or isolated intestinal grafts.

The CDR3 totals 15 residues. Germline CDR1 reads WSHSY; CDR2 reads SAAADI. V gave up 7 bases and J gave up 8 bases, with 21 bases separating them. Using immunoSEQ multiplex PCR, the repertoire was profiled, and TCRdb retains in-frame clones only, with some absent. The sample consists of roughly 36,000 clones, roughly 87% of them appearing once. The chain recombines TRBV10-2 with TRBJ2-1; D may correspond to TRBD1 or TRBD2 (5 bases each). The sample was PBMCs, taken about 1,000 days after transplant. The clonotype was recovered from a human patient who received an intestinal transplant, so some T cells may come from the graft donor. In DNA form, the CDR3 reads TGCGCCAGCAAGAAGGGACGCATCGTGGACGATGAGCAGTTCTTC. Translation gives CASKKGRIVDDEQFF.